A selection of T cell receptor beta chains follows, all from one sample in a study of patients and donors after allogeneic stem cell transplantation. Each CDR3 protein gets one entry after TCRdb re-called the RT-PCR reads with MiXCR. The sample lists approximately 61,000 distinct CDR3 sequences; roughly 13% were seen once. The material sequenced was blood, either unsorted or a sorted T cell fraction (not recorded which). These receptors all come from a human donor who was either an allogeneic HSCT recipient or a stem cell or donor lymphocyte infusion donor (not recorded which). It is not recorded whose cells these are; they may come from a transplant donor. The CDR3 runs from the conserved cysteine through the conserved F or W. A D gene is named only where the DNA matches it firmly. For some rows the clone size is stated as once, few or many, or as a class when expanded; others skip it.

size: few; J: TRBJ2-5; D: TRBD1; V: TRBV10-3; DNA: TGTGCCATCAGTGACCTACAGGGGGCTGAGACCCAGTACTTC; CDR3: CAISDLQGAETQYF
size: few; J: TRBJ2-4; D: TRBD1; V: TRBV3-1; DNA: TGTGCCAGCAGCCAAGGGACAGGGACGGACATTCAGTACTTC; CDR3: CASSQGTGTDIQYF
size: .; J: TRBJ2-5; D: .; V: TRBV11-3; DNA: TGTGCCAGCAGCCACAGACTAGGAGAACAAGAGACCCAGTACTTC; CDR3: CASSHRLGEQETQYF
size: many; J: TRBJ2-5; D: .; V: TRBV12-2; DNA: TGTGCAAGTCGCTTAGAGTCCGGACTAGCGGGAGAAGAGACCCAGTACTTC; CDR3: CASRLESGLAGEETQYF
size: many; J: TRBJ2-6; D: .; V: TRBV12-3/TRBV12-4; DNA: TGTGCCAGCAGTTTAAAGTTGCTTGGGGCCAACGTCCTGACTTTC; CDR3: CASSLKLLGANVLTF
size: .; J: TRBJ2-1; D: .; V: TRBV12-3/TRBV12-4; DNA: TGTGCCAGCAGCTATAACTCGGTATCGAGCTCCCACAATGAGCAGTTCTTC; CDR3: CASSYNSVSSSHNEQFF
size: few; J: TRBJ2-7; D: TRBD1; V: TRBV11-2; DNA: TGTGCCAGCAGCTTTGGGACAGACCTATACGAGCAGTACTTC; CDR3: CASSFGTDLYEQYF
size: few; J: TRBJ2-1; D: .; V: TRBV29-1; DNA: TGCAGCGTTGAAGATCGGGGAAGCTCCTACAATGAGCAGTTCTTC; CDR3: CSVEDRGSSYNEQFF
size: many; J: TRBJ1-2; D: .; V: TRBV27; DNA: TGTGCCAGCAGTTTATCGATTTCCAGGGGCGCCCCTAACTATGGCTACACCTTC; CDR3: CASSLSISRGAPNYGYTF
size: .; J: TRBJ2-6; D: TRBD1; V: TRBV18; DNA: TGTGCCAGCTCCCCTAATCAGGGGGCCAAGAGCTCTGGGGCCAACGTCCTGACTTTC; CDR3: CASSPNQGAKSSGANVLTF
size: .; J: TRBJ2-1; D: TRBD2; V: TRBV20-1; DNA: TGCAGTGCTAGAGATGAGGGAGGGCCTCTTATCAATGAGCAGTTCTTC; CDR3: CSARDEGGPLINEQFF
size: .; J: TRBJ1-1; D: .; V: TRBV5-5; DNA: TGTGCCAGCAGCCTCCGAATGGGAGCAGAAGTTGGGAACACTGAAGCTTTCTTT; CDR3: CASSLRMGAEVGNTEAFF
size: .; J: TRBJ1-5; D: TRBD1; V: TRBV19; DNA: TGTGCCAGTAGTCCCCGGACAGGAGGAGGCAATCAGCCCCAGCATTTT; CDR3: CASSPRTGGGNQPQHF
size: .; J: TRBJ2-2; D: TRBD1; V: TRBV10-3; DNA: TGTGCCACAAGACAGGGGTCCACCGGGGAGCTGTTTTTT; CDR3: CATRQGSTGELFF
size: few; J: TRBJ1-1; D: TRBD1; V: TRBV12-3/TRBV12-4; DNA: TGTGCCAGCAGTTTCCTCCCCGGGACAGGGGTCACTGAAGCTTTCTTT; CDR3: CASSFLPGTGVTEAFF
size: .; J: TRBJ1-5; D: .; V: TRBV6-1; DNA: TGTGCCAGCAGTGATTCGACAACCCAGCATTTT; CDR3: CASSDSTTQHF
size: many; J: TRBJ2-5; D: TRBD2; V: TRBV20-1; DNA: TGCAGTGCTAGGAGGGGAGGGGAGACCCAGTACTTC; CDR3: CSARRGGETQYF
size: .; J: TRBJ2-7; D: TRBD1; V: TRBV5-1; DNA: TGCGCCAGCAGCTTCGGACAGGTCGGGAACTACGAGCAGTACTTC; CDR3: CASSFGQVGNYEQYF
size: .; J: TRBJ2-6; D: TRBD1; V: TRBV6-5; DNA: TGTGCCAGCAGTGGGTTGGGACAGGGGTTTTCTGGGGCCAACGTCCTGACTTTC; CDR3: CASSGLGQGFSGANVLTF
size: many; J: TRBJ1-3; D: .; V: TRBV27; DNA: TGTGCCAGCAGTTTATCAGCGGGCTTCACCCTTGGAAACACCATATATTTT; CDR3: CASSLSAGFTLGNTIYF
size: .; J: TRBJ2-7; D: .; V: TRBV6-1; DNA: TGTGCCGTGGGCAATTTTGGCTACGAGCAGTACTTC; CDR3: CAVGNFGYEQYF
size: many; J: TRBJ2-2; D: .; V: TRBV7-6; DNA: TGTGCCAGCAGCCCCTTCAACACCGGGGAGCTGTTTTTT; CDR3: CASSPFNTGELFF
size: many; J: TRBJ1-1; D: .; V: TRBV3-1; DNA: TGTGCCAGCAGCCAACCTCAGGGAAGAGTGGTTGGCATGAACACTGAAGCTTTCTTT; CDR3: CASSQPQGRVVGMNTEAFF
size: .; J: TRBJ2-7; D: .; V: TRBV27; DNA: TGTGCCAGCAGTTTAAGCAATACCCGCTACGAGCAGTACTTC; CDR3: CASSLSNTRYEQYF
size: .; J: TRBJ2-1; D: TRBD2; V: TRBV19; DNA: TGTGCCAGTAGTAGCAGCGGGAGTTTCCATGAGCAGTTCTTC; CDR3: CASSSSGSFHEQFF
size: many; J: TRBJ2-5; D: .; V: TRBV5-6; DNA: TGTGCCAGCAGGACCCGGGACTGGATAAAAGAGACCCAGTACTTC; CDR3: CASRTRDWIKETQYF
size: .; J: TRBJ2-7; D: TRBD1; V: TRBV15; DNA: TGTGCCACCAGCAGAACCCCAGAGAGGACAGGGGAATACGAGCAGTACTTC; CDR3: CATSRTPERTGEYEQYF
size: few; J: TRBJ2-3; D: .; V: TRBV9; DNA: TGTGCCAGCAGCCCCAGGGAGATAATAGGAACAGATACGCAGTATTTT; CDR3: CASSPREIIGTDTQYF
size: .; J: TRBJ2-7; D: .; V: TRBV12-3/TRBV12-4; DNA: TGTGCCAGCAGTTTAAGACGGGTTCGGTACGAGCAGTACTTC; CDR3: CASSLRRVRYEQYF
size: .; J: TRBJ2-1; D: TRBD1; V: TRBV20-1; DNA: TGCAGTGCTACCGGGACAGGATTTCTCGATGAGCAGTTCTTC; CDR3: CSATGTGFLDEQFF
size: many; J: TRBJ1-1; D: .; V: TRBV12-3/TRBV12-4; DNA: TGTGCCAGCAGTTTCGAGGGTTTGAACACTGAAGCTTTCTTT; CDR3: CASSFEGLNTEAFF
size: many; J: TRBJ1-2; D: .; V: TRBV27; DNA: TGTGCCAGCAGTTTTAAGGGCAGATGGAACTATGGCTACACCTTC; CDR3: CASSFKGRWNYGYTF